This TCR beta chain came from a study of OX40 agonist ivuxolimab in advanced cancers. TCRdb's copy holds only in-frame clones and misses some; the assay was immunoSEQ multiplex PCR. This table holds approximately 91,000 clones, over 75% found once. V was trimmed by 6 bases and J by 1 base, leaving 13 bases between them. Germline V CDR1 and CDR2: SNHLY, FYNNEI. CDR3 length equals 15 residues. This clone came up a few times. Its antigen is currently unknown. Findings of the study overall: Relative to CD4+ cells, CD8+ T cells on average had more expanded clones. It was not determined which antigens were specifically recognized by the peripheral T cells that had undergone clonal expansion. Among the lowest levels of clonal expansion were found in partial responders at 0.1-3.0 mg/kg.

The chain recombines TRBV2 with TRBJ1-5, with D possibly TRBD1 on 6 matching bases. This TCR derives from an adult with an advanced solid tumor such as melanoma, head and neck, liver or kidney cancer. The sequencing here drew on CD4+ or CD8+ T cells sorted from blood, taken in a trial of the OX40 agonist ivuxolimab. The CDR3 sequence is CASSHGGGSNQPQHF. The CDR3 DNA follows: TGTGCCAGCAGCCACGGAGGGGGAAGCAATCAGCCCCAGCATTTT.